These 27 T cell receptor beta chains were all obtained from the same sample, sequenced in a study of T cells in Graves' hyperthyroidism and ophthalmopathy (dated by TCRdb to between 2019 and 2020). The library was prepared using multiplex PCR. TCRdb names Illumina HiSeq 2000 as the instrument used. Amplification of TCR beta CDR3 regions was carried out from RNA transcripts. The first round of RT-PCR for the TCR CDR3 was performed with the HTBI primer set and the Qiagen OneStep RT-PCR kit. The public reads were reprocessed in TCRdb via fastp at Q25 and MiXCR, keeping in-frame beta chains. Merged by CDR3 protein, the rows form single entries marked with the most common genes and DNA. Counted in this sample were about 500,000 distinct CDR3 sequences; around 15% of them appeared once. In total, the top ten clones hold 25% to 35% of the sample. Material: blood. These receptor sequences come from a woman aged 30 to 39 with Graves' ophthalmopathy.

The chain combines TRBV7-2 with TRBJ2-1, with 7 bases matching TRBD2. Germline CDR1 reads SGHTA; CDR2 reads FQGNSA. CDR3 length: 16 residues. The V and J ends lost 5 bases and 4 bases, in that order; junction bases with no gene match: 11. For the CDR3, the DNA is TGTGCCAGCAGCCCCCGTGGCCCTAGCGGTTACAATGAGCAGTTCTTC. Its protein is CASSPRGPSGYNEQFF.

The table lists this clonotype with many counts. The chain couples TRBV20-1 to TRBJ1-2, with unresolved D. This CDR3 spans 13 amino acids. Germline V gene data show CDR1 as DFQATT and CDR2 as SNEGSKA (reference sequence). With 4 bases removed from V and 0 bases from J, the gap between germline ends came to 9 bases. The CDR3, as DNA: TGCAGTGCTATCGGCAGCTCTAACTATGGCTACACCTTC. Translated: CSAIGSSNYGYTF.

This chain uses TRBV20-1 with TRBJ2-5, with TRBD1 matching over 7 bases. Germline CDR1 DFQATT, CDR2 SNEGSKA (reference sequence). The CDR3 runs 13 residues. Losses at the gene ends were 3 bases for V and 3 bases for J; bases not matched to a gene: 4. CDR3 nucleotide sequence: TGCAGTGCTAGCGAGACAGGGAAAGAGACCCAGTACTTC. Translating gives CSASETGKETQYF.

This clonotype was counted a few times. The chain carries TRBV6-1 and TRBJ2-7; 13 bases map to TRBD2. In germline, CDR1 is MNHNS, CDR2 SASEGT. Trimming took 5 bases from V and 1 from J; bases not matched to a gene: 5. The CDR3 extends over 16 amino acids. This CDR3 reads CASSQPGLAGSYEQYF. CDR3 nucleotide sequence: TGTGCCAGCAGTCAACCGGGACTAGCGGGGTCCTACGAGCAGTACTTC.

The CDR3 DNA is TGCGCCAGCAGCCAAGATAGAGGACAGGGTTTCACTGAAGCTTTCTTT. Protein sequence: CASSQDRGQGFTEAFF. This chain links TRBV4-1 with TRBJ1-1; 8 nucleotides match TRBD1. The junction had 7 bases not matched to a gene; V was cut back by 0 bases and J by 4 bases. The CDR3 runs 16 residues. Germline-derived CDR1 and CDR2 are MGHRA and YSYEKL.

This clonotype was counted a few times. V and J are TRBV5-5 and TRBJ1-5; D possibly corresponds to TRBD1 (5 bases). Germline CDR1 SGHKS, CDR2 YYEKEE (reference sequence). V was pared by 0 bases and J by 10 bases, with 20 bases between. This CDR3 contains 16 residues. Written as DNA, the CDR3 is TGTGCCAGCAGCTTGGCCGTCGGGGGTGTTGGATCCCCCCAGCATTTT. This codes for CASSLAVGGVGSPQHF.

This clonotype was observed many times. The chain couples TRBV29-1 to TRBJ1-5; maybe TRBD1 (6 bases). The CDR3 length is 14 residues. Trimming stripped 3 bases from V and 5 bases from J, with 14 bases between. The germline CDR1 and CDR2 sequences are SQVTM and ANQGSEA. CDR3 sequence: CSVDGGGPHQPQHF. The CDR3 region has the DNA TGCAGCGTTGATGGCGGGGGCCCACATCAGCCCCAGCATTTT.

The chain employs TRBV20-1 and TRBJ2-2, with TRBD2 matching 7 bases. This CDR3 is 13 amino acids long. The germline V gene has CDR1 DFQATT and CDR2 SNEGSKA (reference sequence). This CDR3 reads CSGAGTNTGELFF. The CDR3 nucleotides read TGCAGCGGAGCGGGAACGAACACCGGGGAGCTGTTTTTT.

This clonotype has only a few counts. The chain combines TRBV7-3 with TRBJ2-7, with D perhaps given as TRBD1 or TRBD2 (5 bases each). V dropped 5 bases and J dropped 5 bases, with 13 bases sitting between them. CDR3 size: 13 residues. Germline V gene sequence: CDR1 SGHTA, CDR2 FQGTGA. The CDR3 reads CASSPGPRDEQYF. The DNA of the CDR3 is TGTGCCAGCAGCCCGGGACCCCGGGACGAGCAGTACTTC.

Many counts were recorded for this clonotype. The chain has TRBV7-2 and TRBJ2-1; the match to TRBD2 covers 12 bases. The ends lost 5 bases at V and 4 bases at J; junction bases unmatched: 9. Germline values: CDR1 SGHTA, CDR2 FQGNSA. This CDR3 comprises 17 residues. The CDR3 bases are TGTGCCAGCAGCCCTAGCGGGAGGGCCGACAGTTACAATGAGCAGTTCTTC. Residues: CASSPSGRADSYNEQFF.

This clonotype was recorded a few times. This chain links TRBV29-1 with TRBJ2-7, with 7 bases fitting TRBD2. Germline CDR1 and CDR2: SQVTM and ANQGSEA. This CDR3 is built from 13 residues. V dropped 3 bases and J dropped 3; count of bases not matched to a gene: 5. The CDR3 protein is CSVDGGGDYEQYF. The CDR3 coding sequence is TGCAGCGTTGATGGGGGAGGGGACTACGAGCAGTACTTC.

CDR3 in amino acids: CAWTMTSGVPSSYNEQFF. CDR3 nucleotide sequence: TGTGCCTGGACTATGACTAGCGGGGTCCCTAGCTCCTACAATGAGCAGTTCTTC. The V gene is TRBV30, the J gene TRBJ2-1, with 11 bases fitting TRBD2. The CDR3 spans 18 residues. The germline CDR1 and CDR2 sequences are GTSNPN and SVGIG (reference sequence). With V trimmed by 4 bases and J by 0 bases, 11 bases remained unmatched.

The chain combines TRBV5-1 with TRBJ1-5; a possible D gene is TRBD1 (5 bases). Trimming shortened V by 3 bases and J by 1 base, and 14 bases separated the two germline ends. This CDR3 contains 16 residues. Germline-derived CDR1 and CDR2 are SGHRS and YFSETQ. CDR3 coding DNA: TGCGCCAGCAGCTCAACTCCGGGACCCAGCAATCAGCCCCAGCATTTT. As protein: CASSSTPGPSNQPQHF.

This clonotype turned up a few times. The rearrangement joins TRBV15 to TRBJ2-1; 10 bases match TRBD2. CDR1 is LNHNV and CDR2 is YYDKDF in the germline V gene (reference sequence). The J segment lost 7 bases and the V segment lost 5 bases, leaving 20 bases of the junction unmatched. The CDR3 totals 19 residues. The CDR3 here is CATSGLRGQREGGRNEQFF. DNA for the CDR3: TGTGCCACCAGCGGCTTACGGGGACAGCGGGAGGGAGGTAGGAATGAGCAGTTCTTC.

The chain employs TRBV6-1 and TRBJ1-5; D is possibly TRBD1 (5 bases). CDR3 size: 14 residues. Germline V CDR1 and CDR2: MNHNS, SASEGT. The V and J ends lost 7 bases and 7 bases respectively, with 17 bases between them. The CDR3 protein is CASTGGGPEQPQHF. DNA of the CDR3: TGTGCCAGCACCGGGGGAGGGCCAGAGCAGCCCCAGCATTTT.

This chain joins TRBV6-2 or TRBV6-3 and TRBJ1-2; TRBD1 aligns across 7 bases. V shed 6 bases and J 4 bases; nucleotides not matched to a gene: 8. This CDR3 region has 14 residues. Germline loops: CDR1 MNHEY, CDR2 SVGEGT. The DNA of the CDR3 is TGTGCCAGCAGATCCGACAGGGCTGCCTATGGCTACACCTTC. This gives the protein CASRSDRAAYGYTF.

V and J are TRBV6-2 or TRBV6-3 and TRBJ2-1, with TRBD2 identical over 9 bases. Germline V gene data show CDR1 as MNHEY and CDR2 as SVGEGT. Trimming took 0 bases from V and 12 from J; bases not matched to a gene: 6. This CDR3 spans 14 amino acids. The CDR3 is CASSYSASGIRQFF. DNA for the CDR3: TGTGCCAGCAGTTACTCCGCTAGCGGGATTCGGCAGTTCTTC.

This clonotype occurred many times. In DNA, the CDR3 is TGTGCCAGCAGCTTAGACAGGGGCGTCGAGCAGTACTTC. Translated: CASSLDRGVEQYF. The chain combines TRBV11-3 with TRBJ2-7; a weak D match, TRBD1 (6 bases). Germline assignment: CDR1 SGHNT and CDR2 YENEEA. This CDR3 region has 13 residues. The germline V and J ends were trimmed by 0 bases and 6 bases, with 9 bases remaining between them.

This clonotype was seen just once. This chain links TRBV5-1 with TRBJ1-2, with D unclear. This CDR3 region has 14 residues. From germline, CDR1 is SGHRS and CDR2 YFSETQ. V was pared by 0 bases and J by 10 bases, with 16 bases between. CDR3 region: CASSLEVANDNYTF. The CDR3 DNA follows: TGCGCCAGCAGCTTGGAGGTAGCCAACGATAACTACACCTTC.

This clonotype showed up just a few times. The chain couples TRBV4-3 to TRBJ2-3; 12 nucleotides agree with TRBD2. The CDR3 spans 18 residues. Per the germline V gene, CDR1 is LGHNA and CDR2 is YSLEER. After removal of 0 bases from V and 4 bases from J, the junction contained 8 bases not matched to a gene. The CDR3 reads CASSQDRVTSGSSDTQYF. DNA of the CDR3: TGCGCCAGCAGCCAAGATCGTGTGACTAGCGGGAGCTCAGATACGCAGTATTTT.

The table lists this clonotype with many counts. The chain has TRBV20-1 and TRBJ2-3; 12 bases are shared with TRBD2. With 0 bases clipped from V and 5 bases from J, the junction kept 12 bases outside the gene matches. Germline CDR1 DFQATT, CDR2 SNEGSKA (reference sequence). This CDR3 has 18 residues. The CDR3 sequence: CSARDRNPTSGSVDTQYF. The CDR3 nucleotides are TGCAGTGCTAGAGATCGAAACCCGACTAGCGGGAGCGTAGATACGCAGTATTTT.

The J gene is TRBJ2-5, the V gene TRBV20-1; TRBD2 matches at 11 bases. In germline, CDR1 is DFQATT, CDR2 SNEGSKA (reference sequence). The CDR3 spans 14 residues. J lost 4 bases, V lost 2 bases, and 3 bases had no gene match. CDR3 DNA: TGCAGTGCTAGACGACTAGCGGGGAGAGAGACCCAGTACTTC. The encoded protein is CSARRLAGRETQYF.

The CDR3 sequence: CASSPRQGPDTQYF. The CDR3 DNA reads TGTGCCAGCTCACCACGGCAGGGCCCAGATACGCAGTATTTT. The rearrangement joins TRBV18 to TRBJ2-3; perhaps TRBD1 as D (5 bases). V lost 1 base to trimming and J lost 4 bases, with 9 bases between them. This CDR3 has 14 amino acids. Germline V gives CDR1 KGHSH, CDR2 LQKENI.

Ten or more counts support this clonotype. The chain carries TRBV18 and TRBJ1-4; perhaps TRBD1 as D (6 bases). Germline CDR1 and CDR2: KGHSH and LQKENI. The CDR3 has 14 amino acids. Trimming cost V 4 bases and J 7 bases, with 13 bases left between them. The CDR3 nucleotides are TGTGCCAGCTCACACGGGAGGGGGACTGAAAAACTGTTTTTT. This encodes CASSHGRGTEKLFF.

This clonotype was observed a handful of times. The chain is built from TRBV27 and TRBJ1-2; D gene uncertain. V was trimmed by 5 bases and J by 3 bases, leaving 13 bases between them. Looked up from germline, CDR1 is MNHEY and CDR2 is SMNVEV (reference sequence). The CDR3 has 14 residues. The CDR3: CASSQVGRDYGYTF. The CDR3 nucleotides are TGTGCCAGCAGTCAAGTTGGTAGAGACTATGGCTACACCTTC.

This clonotype was detected only a few times. This chain links TRBV15 with TRBJ2-1; 12 nucleotides agree with TRBD2. Germline V gene lookup returns CDR1 LNHNV and CDR2 YYDKDF (reference sequence). The CDR3 runs 17 residues. V trimming: 5 bases; J trimming: 0 bases; junction bases outside the gene matches: 5. The CDR3, as DNA: TGTGCCACCAGCGCCCGGACTAGCGGGGCCTCCTACAATGAGCAGTTCTTC. Protein: CATSARTSGASYNEQFF.

The chain joins TRBV7-9 to TRBJ1-2; D unresolved. Trimming removed 2 bases at V and 3 bases at J, with 7 bases between. Germline lookup yields CDR1 SEHNR and CDR2 FQNEAQ (reference sequence). The CDR3 consists of 13 residues. The CDR3 here is CASSLPVHYGYTF. DNA for the CDR3: TGTGCCAGCAGCTTACCCGTGCACTATGGCTACACCTTC.